This TCR beta chain was observed in a study of T cell responses to AZD1222 COVID-19 vaccine. Overall study results and limits: Nearly half of spike-specific TCRs reportedly target unmutated variant regions. Females made up more of the donors, who were largely white British, and clonal diversity may have come out too low.

Sequencing used immunoSEQ multiplex PCR; TCRdb keeps in-frame clones, though not all of them. The repertoire consists of 55,000 to 80,000 clones, with roughly three quarters occurring once and the leading ten covering more than 13%. Regarding this clone: The antigen remains undetermined.

The sample consisted of peripheral blood, taken on day 0 of AZD1222 vaccination. The origin of this receptor is an adult in good health.

CDR3 nucleotides: TGTGCCAGCAGCTTTCCAGGCTATGGCTACACCTTC. Its protein is CASSFPGYGYTF. This rearrangement joins TRBV5-6 to TRBJ1-2, with D hard to call. The germline V gene has CDR1 SGHDT and CDR2 YYEEEE. Trimming took off 2 bases at V and 4 bases at J, with 6 bases between the two ends. CDR3 size: 12 residues.